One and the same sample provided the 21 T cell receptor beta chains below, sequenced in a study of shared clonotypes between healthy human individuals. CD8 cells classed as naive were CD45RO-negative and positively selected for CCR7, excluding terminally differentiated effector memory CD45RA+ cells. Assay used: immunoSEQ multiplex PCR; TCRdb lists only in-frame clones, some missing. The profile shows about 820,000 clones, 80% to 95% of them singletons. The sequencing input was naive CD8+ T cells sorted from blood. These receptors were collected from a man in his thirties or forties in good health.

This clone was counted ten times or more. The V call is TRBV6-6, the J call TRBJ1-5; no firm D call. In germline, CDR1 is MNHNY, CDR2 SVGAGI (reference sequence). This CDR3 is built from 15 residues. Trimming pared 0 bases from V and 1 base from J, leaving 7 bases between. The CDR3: CASSYSTESNQPQHF. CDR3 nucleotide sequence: TGTGCCAGCAGTTACTCAACAGAGAGCAATCAGCCCCAGCATTTT.

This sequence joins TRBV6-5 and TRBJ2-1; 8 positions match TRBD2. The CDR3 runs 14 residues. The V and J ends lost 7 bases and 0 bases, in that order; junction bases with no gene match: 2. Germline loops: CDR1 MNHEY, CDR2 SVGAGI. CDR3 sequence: CASISGASYNEQFF. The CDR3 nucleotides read TGTGCCAGCATTAGCGGGGCCTCCTACAATGAGCAGTTCTTC.

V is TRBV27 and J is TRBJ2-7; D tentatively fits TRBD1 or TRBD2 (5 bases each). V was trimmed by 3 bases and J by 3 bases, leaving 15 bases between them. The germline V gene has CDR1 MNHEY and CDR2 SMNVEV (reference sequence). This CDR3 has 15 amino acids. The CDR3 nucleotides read TGTGCCAGCAGTTTGTCAGGGACGTTTGGCTACGAGCAGTACTTC. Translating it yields CASSLSGTFGYEQYF.

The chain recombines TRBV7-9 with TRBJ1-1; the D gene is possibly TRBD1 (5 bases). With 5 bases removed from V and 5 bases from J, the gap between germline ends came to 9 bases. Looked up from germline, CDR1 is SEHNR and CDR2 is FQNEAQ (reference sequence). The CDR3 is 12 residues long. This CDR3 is CASSESGTEAFF. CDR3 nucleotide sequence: TGTGCCAGCAGCGAGTCAGGGACTGAAGCTTTCTTT.

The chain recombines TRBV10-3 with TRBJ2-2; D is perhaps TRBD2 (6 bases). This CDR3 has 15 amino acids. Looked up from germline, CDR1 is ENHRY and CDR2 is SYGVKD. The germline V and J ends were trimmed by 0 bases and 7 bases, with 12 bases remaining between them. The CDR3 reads CAISESMRGVGELFF. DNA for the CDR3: TGTGCCATCAGTGAGTCGATGCGGGGTGTCGGGGAGCTGTTTTTT.

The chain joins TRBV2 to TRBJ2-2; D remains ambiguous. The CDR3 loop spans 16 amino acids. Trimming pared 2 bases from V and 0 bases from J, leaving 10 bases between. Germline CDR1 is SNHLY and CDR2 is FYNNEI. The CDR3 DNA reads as TGTGCCAGCAGTGAAAGCCCACCCCCGAACACCGGGGAGCTGTTTTTT. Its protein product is CASSESPPPNTGELFF.

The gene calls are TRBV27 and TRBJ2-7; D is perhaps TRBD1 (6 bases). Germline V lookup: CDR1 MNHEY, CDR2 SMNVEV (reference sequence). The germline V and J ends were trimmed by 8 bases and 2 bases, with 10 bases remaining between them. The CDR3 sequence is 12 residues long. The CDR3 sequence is CASGGRAYEQYF. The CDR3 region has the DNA TGTGCCAGCGGGGGCAGGGCCTACGAGCAGTACTTC.

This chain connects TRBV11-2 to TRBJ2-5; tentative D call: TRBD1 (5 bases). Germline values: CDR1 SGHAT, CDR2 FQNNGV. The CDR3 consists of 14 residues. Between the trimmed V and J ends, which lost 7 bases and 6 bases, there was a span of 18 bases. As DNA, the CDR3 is TGTGCCAGCACCACAAATGGGGCAGCCCAGACCCAGTACTTC. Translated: CASTTNGAAQTQYF.

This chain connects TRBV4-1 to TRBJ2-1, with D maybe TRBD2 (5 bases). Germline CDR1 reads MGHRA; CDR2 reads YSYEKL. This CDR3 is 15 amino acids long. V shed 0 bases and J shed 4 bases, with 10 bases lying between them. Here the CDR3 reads CASSQDVGLYNEQFF. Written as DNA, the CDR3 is TGCGCCAGCAGCCAAGATGTTGGACTTTACAATGAGCAGTTCTTC.

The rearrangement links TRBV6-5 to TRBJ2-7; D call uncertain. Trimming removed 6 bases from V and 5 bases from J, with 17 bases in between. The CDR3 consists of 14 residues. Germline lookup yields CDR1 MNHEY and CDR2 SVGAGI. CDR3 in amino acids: CASSESIVVDEQYF. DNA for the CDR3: TGTGCCAGCAGCGAAAGCATAGTTGTGGACGAGCAGTACTTC.

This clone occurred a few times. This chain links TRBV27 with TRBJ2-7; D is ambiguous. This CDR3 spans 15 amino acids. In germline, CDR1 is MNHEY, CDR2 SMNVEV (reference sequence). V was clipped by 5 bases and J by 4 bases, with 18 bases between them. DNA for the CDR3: TGTGCCAGCAGTCCCATCCCGCCGACCTATTACGAGCAGTACTTC. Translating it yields CASSPIPPTYYEQYF.

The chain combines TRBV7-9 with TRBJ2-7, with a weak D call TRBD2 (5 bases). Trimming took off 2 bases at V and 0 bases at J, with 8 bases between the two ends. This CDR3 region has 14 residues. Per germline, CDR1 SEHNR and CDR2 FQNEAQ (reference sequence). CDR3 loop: CASSLTLASYEQYF. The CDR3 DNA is TGTGCCAGCAGCTTAACCCTAGCCTCCTACGAGCAGTACTTC.

The CDR3 loop reads CASSLLNEQYF. The CDR3 DNA sequence: TGTGCCAGCAGTCTCCTGAACGAGCAGTACTTC. V is TRBV28 and J is TRBJ2-7; no clear D. The V and J ends lost 5 bases and 5 bases respectively, with 7 bases between them. Germline V gene lookup returns CDR1 MDHEN and CDR2 SYDVKM. The CDR3 has 11 amino acids.

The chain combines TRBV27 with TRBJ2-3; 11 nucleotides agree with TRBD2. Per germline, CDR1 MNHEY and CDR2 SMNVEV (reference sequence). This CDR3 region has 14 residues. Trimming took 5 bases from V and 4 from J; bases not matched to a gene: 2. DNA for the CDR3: TGTGCCAGCAGTGATAGCGGGAGGGCAGATACGCAGTATTTT. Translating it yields CASSDSGRADTQYF.

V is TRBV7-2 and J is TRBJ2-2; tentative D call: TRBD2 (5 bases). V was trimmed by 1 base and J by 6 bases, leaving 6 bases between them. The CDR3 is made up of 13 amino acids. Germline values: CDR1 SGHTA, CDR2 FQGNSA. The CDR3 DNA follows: TGTGCCAGCAGCTTAGTCGGGGCCGGGGAGCTGTTTTTT. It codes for CASSLVGAGELFF.

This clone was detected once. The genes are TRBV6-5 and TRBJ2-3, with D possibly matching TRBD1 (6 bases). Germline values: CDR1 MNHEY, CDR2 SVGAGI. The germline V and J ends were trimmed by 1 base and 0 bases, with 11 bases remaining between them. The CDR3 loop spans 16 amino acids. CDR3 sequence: CASSYYMGASTDTQYF. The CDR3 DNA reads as TGTGCCAGCAGTTACTATATGGGGGCCAGCACAGATACGCAGTATTTT.

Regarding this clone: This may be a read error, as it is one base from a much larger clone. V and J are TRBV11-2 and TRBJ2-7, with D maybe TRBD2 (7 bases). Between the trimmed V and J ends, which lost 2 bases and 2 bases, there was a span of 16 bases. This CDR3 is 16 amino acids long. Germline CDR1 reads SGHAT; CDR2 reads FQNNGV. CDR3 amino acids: CASSLRGGGATYEQYF. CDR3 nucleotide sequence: TGTGCCAGCAGCTTAAGGGGCGGGGGCGCGACCTACGAGCAGTACTTC.

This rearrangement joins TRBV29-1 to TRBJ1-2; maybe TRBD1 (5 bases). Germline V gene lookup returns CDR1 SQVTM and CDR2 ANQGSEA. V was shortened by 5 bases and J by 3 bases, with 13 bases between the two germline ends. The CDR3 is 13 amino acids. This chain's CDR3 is CSVWGGLDYGYTF. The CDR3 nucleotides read TGCAGCGTTTGGGGGGGGTTGGACTATGGCTACACCTTC.

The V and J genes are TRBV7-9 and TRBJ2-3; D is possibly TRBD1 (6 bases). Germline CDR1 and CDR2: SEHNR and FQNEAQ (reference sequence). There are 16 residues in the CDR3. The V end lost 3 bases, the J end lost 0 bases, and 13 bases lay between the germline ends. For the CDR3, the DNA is TGTGCCAGCAGCTTTCTAACAGGGCCTAGCACAGATACGCAGTATTTT. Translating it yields CASSFLTGPSTDTQYF.

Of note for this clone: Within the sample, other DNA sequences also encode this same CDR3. The CDR3 sequence is CASSAGTGGYEQYF. The CDR3 region has the DNA TGTGCCAGCAGCGCAGGGACAGGAGGATACGAGCAGTACTTC. This chain uses TRBV9 with TRBJ2-7; 8 bases agree with TRBD1. CDR3 size: 14 residues. The V segment lost 3 bases and the J segment 4 bases; nucleotides outside the gene matches: 6. Germline V gene sequence: CDR1 SGDLS, CDR2 YYNGEE.

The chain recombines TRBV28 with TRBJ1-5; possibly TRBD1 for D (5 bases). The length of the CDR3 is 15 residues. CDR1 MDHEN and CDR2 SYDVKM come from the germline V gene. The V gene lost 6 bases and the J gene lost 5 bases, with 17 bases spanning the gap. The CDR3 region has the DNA TGTGCCAGCAGCCCTCGGGCAGGGTTCCATCAGCCCCAGCATTTT. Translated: CASSPRAGFHQPQHF.